This entry lists 23 T cell receptor beta chains sequenced from one sample in a study of blood T cells in healthy people across ages. The second PCR ran roughly 6 to 11 cycles with a sample-barcoded 5' primer and J-beta primers. In TCRdb, the 5' RACE reads were re-called with MiXCR into one record per CDR3 protein. The profile covers about 750,000 distinct CDR3 sequences, with less than 70% appearing a single time and about 38% taken by the ten largest. Input material: blood. These receptors all come from a man aged 80 or over in good health.

This chain uses TRBV6-1 with TRBJ2-2; maybe TRBD2 (5 bases). Germline-derived CDR1 and CDR2 are MNHNS and SASEGT. Trimming stripped 7 bases from V and 3 bases from J, with 12 bases between. CDR3 size: 14 residues. As DNA, the CDR3 is TGTGCCAGCACAAGAGAGGGTTACACCGGGGAGCTGTTTTTT. Encoded protein: CASTREGYTGELFF.

The genes are TRBV20-1 and TRBJ2-2; D possibly matches TRBD1 or TRBD2 (5 bases each). Germline V gene data show CDR1 as DFQATT and CDR2 as SNEGSKA (reference sequence). The CDR3 runs 14 residues. V was clipped by 1 base and J by 5 bases, with 11 bases between them. CDR3 coding DNA: TGCAGTGCTAGAGGCGGTGGGGGAACCGGGGAGCTGTTTTTT. It codes for CSARGGGGTGELFF.

The V gene is TRBV9, the J gene TRBJ2-3, with TRBD2 matching over 9 bases. The V segment lost 4 bases and the J segment 14 bases; nucleotides outside the gene matches: 23. The CDR3 runs 17 residues. Germline V gives CDR1 SGDLS, CDR2 YYNGEE. The CDR3, as DNA: TGTGCCAGCAGCCCAAGCCTCGGGACTAGCACGGACAGATACGCGTATTTT. This sequence encodes CASSPSLGTSTDRYAYF.

The V and J genes are TRBV29-1 and TRBJ1-3; D remains ambiguous. Trimming cost V 4 bases and J 4 bases, with 5 bases left between them. The length of the CDR3 is 11 residues. Germline CDR1 reads SQVTM; CDR2 reads ANQGSEA. This CDR3 is CSVVSGNTIYF. The CDR3 DNA reads TGCAGCGTTGTATCGGGAAACACCATATATTTT.

The chain couples TRBV20-1 to TRBJ1-2, with D possibly being TRBD1 (6 bases). The CDR3 spans 14 residues. Germline V gene data show CDR1 as DFQATT and CDR2 as SNEGSKA (reference sequence). V was cut by 0 bases and J by 2 bases, with 10 bases left in between. The CDR3 loop reads CSAREQGGNYGYTF. CDR3 nucleotides: TGCAGTGCTAGAGAGCAAGGGGGGAACTATGGCTACACCTTC.

V is TRBV20-1 and J is TRBJ2-5, with 9 nucleotides matching TRBD1. Germline loops: CDR1 DFQATT, CDR2 SNEGSKA (reference sequence). The CDR3 runs 15 residues. The V segment lost 5 bases and the J segment 11 bases; nucleotides outside the gene matches: 18. The CDR3, as DNA: TGCAGTGCTGTAAAAGAGGGACAGGGCCTTGGGGGTCAGTACTTC. This encodes CSAVKEGQGLGGQYF.

The gene calls are TRBV12-3 or TRBV12-4 and TRBJ2-1; D is unclear. The V and J ends lost 4 bases and 3 bases respectively, with 4 bases between them. This CDR3 spans 12 amino acids. CDR3 sequence (DNA): TGTGCCAGCAGTTCTAACTACAATGAGCAGTTCTTC. This sequence encodes CASSSNYNEQFF.

CDR3 protein: CASSITGEETQYF. DNA of the CDR3: TGTGCCAGCAGCATCACAGGGGAAGAGACCCAGTACTTC. The chain combines TRBV7-9 with TRBJ2-5, with 7 bases identical to TRBD1. Germline values: CDR1 SEHNR, CDR2 FQNEAQ (reference sequence). V dropped 5 bases and J dropped 3; count of bases not matched to a gene: 3. This CDR3 comprises 13 residues.

This clonotype was detected only a few times. The genes are TRBV7-2 and TRBJ1-2, with no clear D. Trimming took off 0 bases at V and 4 bases at J, with 6 bases between the two ends. Per germline, CDR1 SGHTA and CDR2 FQGNSA. The CDR3 has 13 amino acids. CDR3 nucleotide sequence: TGTGCCAGCAGCTTAGCCATCCTCTATGGCTACACCTTC. It codes for CASSLAILYGYTF.

This clonotype appeared a few times. The chain employs TRBV25-1 and TRBJ1-4, with 9 bases aligning to TRBD1. This CDR3 has 15 residues. Germline assignment: CDR1 MGHDK and CDR2 SYGVNS. V lost 4 bases to trimming and J lost 7 bases; unmatched junction nucleotides: 7. The CDR3 region is CASSAPGQGVEKLFF. The CDR3 nucleotides read TGTGCCAGCAGTGCCCCGGGACAGGGTGTTGAAAAACTGTTTTTT.

The rearrangement joins TRBV9 to TRBJ2-2, with D perhaps matching TRBD2 (5 bases). The CDR3 is 13 amino acids. The germline V and J ends were trimmed by 4 bases and 5 bases, with 9 bases remaining between them. CDR1 SGDLS and CDR2 YYNGEE come from the germline V gene. As DNA, the CDR3 is TGTGCCAGCAGCCCGGGGTGGACCGGGGAGCTGTTTTTT. Translating gives CASSPGWTGELFF.

This clonotype was picked up a small number of times. V gene TRBV20-1 combines with J gene TRBJ2-7; 12 bases match TRBD2. The CDR3 spans 14 residues. J was trimmed by 2 bases and V by 6 bases; bases with no gene match: 5. Germline V lookup: CDR1 DFQATT, CDR2 SNEGSKA (reference sequence). Here the CDR3 reads CSAPLAGGTYEQYF. CDR3 bases: TGCAGTGCCCCACTAGCGGGAGGTACCTACGAGCAGTACTTC.

The gene calls are TRBV9 and TRBJ2-4; the D gene is possibly TRBD1 (6 bases). Trimming cost V 3 bases and J 5 bases, with 12 bases left between them. Germline CDR1 and CDR2: SGDLS and YYNGEE. The CDR3 contains 14 residues. The CDR3 DNA is TGTGCCAGCAGCGCACAGACAGGAGAAAACATTCAGTACTTC. It yields the protein CASSAQTGENIQYF.

The chain carries TRBV12-3 or TRBV12-4 and TRBJ1-1, with 7 nucleotides matching TRBD1. The V segment lost 8 bases and the J segment 10 bases; nucleotides outside the gene matches: 10. This CDR3 comprises 12 residues. CDR3 bases: TGTGCCAGCCAGGGGGTCGTGGGGGGAGCTTTCTTT. This codes for CASQGVVGGAFF.

This clonotype was counted a few times. The chain combines TRBV20-1 with TRBJ1-4, with D hard to call. Germline V CDR1 and CDR2: DFQATT, SNEGSKA (reference sequence). This CDR3 contains 14 residues. V lost 6 bases to trimming and J lost 0 bases, with 11 bases between them. The CDR3 DNA sequence: TGCAGTGCGCCTGCCTTTGCAACTAATGAAAAACTGTTTTTT. It encodes CSAPAFATNEKLFF.

The rearrangement links TRBV4-2 to TRBJ1-4; 10 nucleotides line up with TRBD1. In germline, CDR1 is LGHNA, CDR2 YNFKEQ. The V segment lost 5 bases and the J segment 8 bases; nucleotides outside the gene matches: 8. CDR3 length: 15 amino acids. The CDR3, as DNA: TGTGCCAGCAGCTCAACCGGGACAGGGGTGGAAAAACTGTTTTTT. Amino acid sequence: CASSSTGTGVEKLFF.

The chain recombines TRBV29-1 with TRBJ2-2, with 7 bases that match TRBD1. Germline values: CDR1 SQVTM, CDR2 ANQGSEA. Trimming removed 3 bases from V and 4 bases from J; junction bases left unmatched: 5. CDR3 length equals 14 residues. CDR3 residues: CSVDATGITGELFF. CDR3 nucleotides: TGCAGCGTTGATGCGACAGGGATCACCGGGGAGCTGTTTTTT.

This clonotype showed up just a few times. V is TRBV29-1 and J is TRBJ2-5, with D perhaps TRBD1 (6 bases). V was shortened by 4 bases and J by 11 bases, with 20 bases between the two germline ends. Germline CDR1 and CDR2: SQVTM and ANQGSEA. The CDR3 sequence is 13 residues long. The CDR3 DNA is TGCAGCGTTGGGGGGCGGGTTTACAATGAGCAGTACTTC. It translates to CSVGGRVYNEQYF.

This chain links TRBV5-6 with TRBJ2-5, with 10 bases aligning to TRBD1. The V and J ends lost 0 bases and 3 bases, in that order; junction bases with no gene match: 8. The CDR3 has 17 residues. The V gene's germline CDR1 is SGHDT and CDR2 YYEEEE. The CDR3 loop reads CASSLGRDRGFKETQYF. The DNA for the CDR3 is TGTGCCAGCAGCTTGGGGCGGGACAGGGGTTTTAAAGAGACCCAGTACTTC.

In this sample, this clonotype turned up once. This sequence joins TRBV20-1 and TRBJ2-3; D is unresolved. Deletions cut 5 bases from V and 1 base from J, with 13 bases between. The CDR3 is 14 residues long. Per germline, CDR1 DFQATT and CDR2 SNEGSKA (reference sequence). This CDR3 is CSAGRLGGTDTQYF. As DNA, the CDR3 is TGCAGTGCTGGGCGCCTGGGCGGCACAGATACGCAGTATTTT.

The V call is TRBV5-1, the J call TRBJ2-1; tentatively, D is TRBD2 (6 bases). Looked up from germline, CDR1 is SGHRS and CDR2 is YFSETQ. V shed 5 bases and J shed 5 bases, with 14 bases lying between them. This CDR3 spans 14 amino acids. The CDR3 spells CASSTGVVDNEQFF. In nucleotides, the CDR3 is TGCGCCAGCAGTACGGGAGTGGTTGACAATGAGCAGTTCTTC.

This sequence joins TRBV12-3 or TRBV12-4 and TRBJ1-1; the D gene is possibly TRBD1 (5 bases). This CDR3 is 14 amino acids long. Trimming left V 3 bases short and J 1 base short, with 9 bases between. The CDR3 sequence is CASSFGRANTEAFF. The DNA of the CDR3 is TGTGCCAGCAGTTTTGGCAGGGCGAACACTGAAGCTTTCTTT.

J is TRBJ2-1 and V is TRBV5-1; 10 positions match TRBD2. The CDR3 runs 16 residues. Germline values: CDR1 SGHRS, CDR2 YFSETQ. The V gene end was trimmed by 2 bases and the J gene end by 7 bases; junction bases not matched to a gene: 9. The chain's CDR3 is CASSFNWGLATNEQFF. The CDR3 DNA follows: TGCGCCAGCAGCTTCAACTGGGGACTAGCGACGAATGAGCAGTTCTTC.